One sample yielded the 19 T cell receptor beta chains listed below, sequenced in a study of tumor and adjacent non-tumor tissue in lung cancer. The library came from three nested PCR rounds adapted from ARM-PCR protocols. TCRdb redid the calling of the multiplex PCR reads with MiXCR, one entry per CDR3 protein. The sample has more than 85,000 distinct CDR3 sequences; about 61% are singletons. This sample's RNA came from whole unsorted tissue. More than 3 cm separated this lung sample from the edge of the tumor. What was sequenced was distant non-tumor lung tissue. These receptor sequences come from a man aged 55 to 70 with non-small cell lung cancer.

In its sample, this clonotype was seen many times. The V call is TRBV12-3 or TRBV12-4, the J call TRBJ2-3; tentatively, D is TRBD2 (6 bases). Trimming removed 4 bases at V and 4 bases at J, with 9 bases between. The CDR3 loop spans 13 amino acids. CDR3: CASSSWGADTQYF. The CDR3 DNA follows: TGTGCCAGCAGTTCCTGGGGGGCAGATACGCAGTATTTT.

In its sample, this clonotype is medium-sized. The CDR3 spells CASSRDRGHGELFF. The CDR3 DNA reads TGTGCCAGCAGCCGGGACAGGGGTCACGGGGAGCTGTTTTTT. V is TRBV11-1 and J is TRBJ2-2; 10 bases are a match to TRBD1. Per germline, CDR1 SGHAT and CDR2 FQDESV (reference sequence). The J segment lost 7 bases and the V segment lost 5 bases, leaving 4 bases of the junction unmatched. The CDR3 sequence is 14 residues long. The variable domain in full, with the rest retrieved from reference TRBV11-1 and TRBJ2-2, is EAEVAQSPRYKITEKSQAVAFWCDPISGHATLYWYRQILGQGPELLVQFQDESVVDDSQLPKDRFSAERLKGVDSTLKIQPAELGDSAMYLCASSRDRGHGELFFGEGSRLTVL.

At least ten counts were recorded for this clonotype. This chain uses TRBV6-6 with TRBJ2-2; D is tentatively TRBD1 or TRBD2 (5 bases each). Looked up from germline, CDR1 is MNHNY and CDR2 is SVGAGI (reference sequence). Deletions cut 6 bases from V and 6 bases from J, with 14 bases between. The CDR3 is made up of 14 amino acids. The DNA of the CDR3 is TGTGCCAGCAGGGGGACCGCCGCAGCCGGGGAGCTGTTTTTT. This encodes CASRGTAAAGELFF.

The chain couples TRBV6-5 to TRBJ2-1; the match to TRBD1 covers 7 bases. The V gene's germline CDR1 is MNHEY and CDR2 SVGAGI. With V trimmed by 6 bases and J by 5 bases, 13 bases remained unmatched. CDR3 length: 16 amino acids. CDR3 nucleotide sequence: TGTGCCAGCAGCCACAGTGGGACAGTGCGTGACAATGAGCAGTTCTTC. Translating it yields CASSHSGTVRDNEQFF.

This clonotype turned up a few times. A read error may be the cause here, since a much bigger clone is one base away. The chain carries TRBV6-2 or TRBV6-3 and TRBJ1-2; D might be TRBD1 (6 bases). Germline CDR1 reads MNHEY; CDR2 reads SVGEGT. This CDR3 is 11 amino acids long. The CDR3 sequence is CVSLGGNGYTF. CDR3 nucleotide sequence: TGTGTCAGCCTAGGGGGGAATGGCTACACCTTC.

As concerns this clonotype: Just one base apart from a much larger clone, this may be a read error. This chain connects TRBV4-1 to TRBJ2-5, with TRBD2 matching 9 bases. Germline lookup yields CDR1 MGHRA and CDR2 YSYEKL. V trimming: 6 bases; J trimming: 6 bases; junction bases outside the gene matches: 11. CDR3 length: 15 amino acids. In nucleotides, the CDR3 is TGCGCCAGCAGGAAAGTACTAGCGGGTCAAAAGACCCAGTACTTC. Encoded protein: CASRKVLAGQKTQYF.

Comment on this clonotype: It is likely a read error, because the conserved phenylalanine at the end of the CDR3 is missing. The chain combines TRBV11-3 with TRBJ2-1; D may be TRBD2 (6 bases). CDR1 is SGHNT, CDR2 YENEEA, per germline. This CDR3 is built from 14 residues. The CDR3 DNA reads TGTGCTAGCAGCCGGGGACTTACGCCGGATGAGCAGTTCTTG. This sequence encodes CASSRGLTPDEQFL.

The V and J genes are TRBV7-3 and TRBJ1-1; 7 nucleotides match TRBD1. The length of the CDR3 is 14 residues. Germline V gene sequence: CDR1 SGHTA, CDR2 FQGTGA. Trimming removed 3 bases from V and 3 bases from J; junction bases left unmatched: 4. In DNA, the CDR3 is TGTGCCAGCAGCTTTACAGGGGATGACACTGAAGCTTTCTTT. This gives the protein CASSFTGDDTEAFF. The variable domain in full, completed from reference TRBV7-3 and TRBJ1-1, reads GAGVSQTPSNKVTEKGKYVELRCDPISGHTALYWYRQSLGQGPEFLIYFQGTGAADDSGLPNDRFFAVRPEGSVSTLKIQRTERGDSAVYLCASSFTGDDTEAFFGQGTRLTVV.

Details on this clonotype: No DNA is shown, since the ends of the CDR3 on it are uncertain; the CDR3 is the one TCRdb lists. This chain links TRBV11-2 with TRBJ2-3; TRBD1, as called in the table, went unchecked against the DNA. The CDR3 totals 17 residues, both ends included. CDR1 SGHAT and CDR2 FQNNGV come from the germline V gene. CDR3 loop: CASSPMVGGGSTDTLYF.

The rearrangement joins TRBV6-1 to TRBJ1-1; D uncertain. Germline V CDR1 and CDR2: MNHNS, SASEGT. CDR3 length: 13 amino acids. The V end lost 10 bases, the J end lost 0 bases, and 12 bases lay between the germline ends. The CDR3 DNA reads TGTGCCATCTGTGTGGAGATGAACACTGAAGCTTTCTTT. Amino acids: CAICVEMNTEAFF.

To note about this clonotype: This CDR3 fails to terminate in the conserved phenylalanine or tryptophan, so it likely reflects a read error. The rearrangement joins TRBV4-2 to TRBJ2-3, with a tentative D call TRBD1 (5 bases). The CDR3 length is 17 residues. The germline V gene encodes CDR1 LGHNA and CDR2 YNFKEQ. The CDR3 bases are TGTGCCAGCAACCAAGATTTGTGGGGAATAGGGGCAGATACGCAGTATTTG. It encodes CASNQDLWGIGADTQYL.

Of note for this clonotype: This clone may be a read error of a much larger clone one base away. V usage is TRBV7-9 and J usage is TRBJ1-4; 7 nucleotides line up with TRBD1. In germline, CDR1 is SEHNR, CDR2 FQNEAQ (reference sequence). The CDR3 covers 17 residues. CDR3 amino acids: CASSPGQAFGVNKKLFF. In nucleotides, the CDR3 is TGTGCCAGCAGCCCTGGACAGGCTTTTGGGGTTAATAAAAAACTGTTTTTT.

This clonotype was seen repeatedly, ten times or more. This CDR3 reads CASGKRGATDTQYF. The CDR3 nucleotides read TGTGCCAGCGGGAAGAGGGGGGCCACAGATACGCAGTATTTT. The gene calls are TRBV6-6 and TRBJ2-3, with D perhaps matching TRBD1 or TRBD2 (6 bases each). CDR1 and CDR2 from the germline V gene are MNHNY and SVGAGI (reference sequence). V dropped 8 bases and J dropped 2 bases, with 14 bases sitting between them. CDR3 size: 14 residues.

Worth noting for this clonotype: A junction boundary mismatches the germline segment, possibly from a read error. The V and J genes are TRBV4-3 and TRBJ2-1, with TRBD2 matching over 7 bases. The germline CDR1 and CDR2 sequences are LGHNA and YSLEER. The CDR3 has 15 amino acids. CDR3 in DNA: TGCGCTAGCAGCCAACTGGCGGGAGAGAGGAGTGAGCAGTTCTTC. Its protein is CASSQLAGERSEQFF.

The sample holds many counts of this clonotype. The rearrangement uses TRBV12-3 or TRBV12-4 and TRBJ1-2, with D maybe TRBD1 (6 bases). The V and J ends lost 0 bases and 1 base respectively, with 15 bases between them. The CDR3 is made up of 17 amino acids. CDR3 region: CASSLAPSAGDNYGYTF. The CDR3, as DNA: TGTGCCAGCAGTTTAGCCCCCTCCGCAGGGGATAACTATGGCTACACCTTC.

About this clonotype itself: One end of the junction varies from germline; a read error may be responsible. This chain uses TRBV6-2 or TRBV6-3 with TRBJ2-3; D might be TRBD1 (6 bases). This CDR3 is built from 14 residues. Per germline, CDR1 MNHEY and CDR2 SVGEGT. CDR3 sequence reads: CASSYSKGQNTQYF. The CDR3 DNA reads TGTGCTAGCAGTTACTCTAAGGGACAAAATACGCAGTATTTT.

This clonotype was observed a single time. The CDR3 does not close with the conserved phenylalanine or tryptophan, likely indicating a read error. The chain has TRBV11-3 and TRBJ2-3; D call uncertain. Germline V lookup: CDR1 SGHNT, CDR2 YENEEA. The CDR3 loop spans 14 amino acids. This chain's CDR3 is CASRLVGYTDTQYL. The CDR3 nucleotides read TGTGCCAGCAGATTAGTCGGCTACACAGATACACAGTATTTA.

Details on this clonotype: The junction and the germline gene differ at one end; a read error may be behind it. The genes are TRBV11-2 and TRBJ2-1; D not resolved. This CDR3 comprises 16 residues. Germline V gene data show CDR1 as SGHAT and CDR2 as FQNNGV. The CDR3 region is CASNLDPLDSYNEQFF. The DNA for the CDR3 is TGTGCCAGCAACTTAGATCCCTTGGATTCCTACAATGAGCAGTTCTTC.

A word on this clonotype: One end of the junction fails to match germline, which may point to a read error. This chain joins TRBV12-3 or TRBV12-4 and TRBJ1-1; 8 bases fit TRBD1. This CDR3 is 12 amino acids long. As DNA, the CDR3 is TGTACCAGTAGCGACAGGGGCACTGAAGCTTTCTTT. Its translation: CTSSDRGTEAFF.